One sample yielded the 5 T cell receptor beta chains listed below, sequenced in a study of early T cells in non-severe SARS-CoV-2 infection. TCRdb re-analysed the 5' RACE reads in MiXCR, keeping a single row per CDR3 protein. The table shows 30,000 to 45,000 distinct CDR3 sequences, with approximately 4.1% occurring only once. The sample consisted of whole blood. All receptors derive from an adult who was a healthcare worker with PCR-confirmed SARS-CoV-2 infection or an uninfected control (not recorded which).

There are many counts of this clonotype. The gene calls are TRBV6-6 and TRBJ1-1, with TRBD1 as a possible D gene (5 bases). The CDR3 sequence is 16 residues long. Per the germline V gene, CDR1 is MNHNY and CDR2 is SVGAGI (reference sequence). Trimming took 0 bases from V and 4 from J, leaving 15 bases between them. CDR3 residues: CASSYSSREGRTEAFF. In DNA form, the CDR3 reads TGTGCCAGCAGTTACTCGAGCAGGGAAGGGCGCACTGAAGCTTTCTTT.

This clonotype was counted ten times or more. The V call is TRBV19, the J call TRBJ1-1; a weak D match, TRBD1 (5 bases). The CDR3 consists of 16 residues. In germline, CDR1 is LNHDA, CDR2 SQIVND (reference sequence). V shed 2 bases and J shed 4 bases, with 17 bases lying between them. Here the CDR3 DNA reads TGTGCCAGTAGTATAAGGACACCCTCCCGGGGCACTGAAGCTTTCTTT. Residues: CASSIRTPSRGTEAFF.

This chain links TRBV20-1 with TRBJ2-4, with TRBD1 as a possible D gene (6 bases). The CDR3 runs to 15 residues. Germline CDR1 reads DFQATT; CDR2 reads SNEGSKA (reference sequence). V gave up 6 bases and J gave up 0 bases, with 15 bases separating them. CDR3: CSAYGTLQAKNIQYF. The CDR3 region has the DNA TGCAGTGCCTACGGGACACTCCAAGCCAAAAACATTCAGTACTTC.

This clonotype was seen only a few times. The V and J genes are TRBV11-3 and TRBJ2-1; 7 nucleotides agree with TRBD2. The CDR3 spans 14 residues. Germline CDR1 SGHNT, CDR2 YENEEA. The V and J ends lost 5 bases and 9 bases, in that order; junction bases with no gene match: 10. The CDR3 DNA follows: TGTGCCAGCAGCCCTGGCGGGAGTTTAGGTGAGCAGTTCTTC. Protein sequence: CASSPGGSLGEQFF.

This clonotype was seen at least ten times. The CDR3 spells CSARTLSGISYEQYF. For the CDR3, the DNA is TGCAGTGCTCGTACCCTTAGCGGTATCTCCTACGAGCAGTACTTC. The chain recombines TRBV20-1 with TRBJ2-7, with D perhaps matching TRBD2 (6 bases). The CDR3 covers 15 residues. Germline CDR1 reads DFQATT; CDR2 reads SNEGSKA (reference sequence). Trimming took off 5 bases at V and 0 bases at J, with 17 bases between the two ends.